This paragraph covers one T cell receptor beta chain sequence. PCR was performed a second time for roughly 7 to 12 cycles using a sample-barcoded 5' primer and a J-beta primer mix. TCRdb re-called the 5' RACE reads with MiXCR, one entry per CDR3 protein. The sample lists 1.2 million to 1.5 million distinct CDR3 sequences, around 59% occurring once. These data are taken from a study of blood T cells in healthy people across ages. The germline V gene encodes CDR1 LNHNV and CDR2 YYDKDF (reference sequence). V dropped 3 bases and J dropped 7; count of bases not matched to a gene: 12. The CDR3 consists of 16 residues.

This receptor was obtained from a man younger than 35 in good health. Sequences were obtained from blood. The chain joins TRBV15 to TRBJ2-7; 10 nucleotides line up with TRBD2. The CDR3 sequence is CATSRAGLADYNEQYF. The CDR3 bases are TGTGCCACCAGCAGGGCCGGACTAGCGGATTACAATGAGCAGTACTTC.